The 13 T cell receptor beta chains below come from one sample, sequenced in a study of a mutant IDH1 vaccine in newly diagnosed glioma. Described time point: week 11, during vaccination. A single vaccine dose contained 300 ug of mutant IDH1 20-mer peptide, and topical imiquimod was used with it. Method: immunoSEQ multiplex PCR; TCRdb's copy keeps in-frame clones and lacks some. The sample contains over 95,000 clones, roughly nine tenths of which appear only once. Their recognized antigens are unknown. Sample: PBMCs, taken from a glioma patient whose treatment included an IDH1 peptide vaccine. The receptors come from a woman aged 50 to 65 with glioma.

The gene calls are TRBV6-5 and TRBJ1-1; maybe TRBD1 (5 bases). V was pared by 0 bases and J by 0 bases, with 11 bases between. Germline CDR1 and CDR2: MNHEY and SVGAGI. The CDR3 totals 16 residues. The CDR3 is CASSYSGGSMNTEAFF. The DNA for the CDR3 is TGTGCCAGCAGTTACTCCGGGGGGTCGATGAACACTGAAGCTTTCTTT.

V gene TRBV7-3 combines with J gene TRBJ1-6; no reliable D call. Trimming removed 1 base at V and 1 base at J, with 5 bases between. CDR1 SGHTA and CDR2 FQGTGA come from the germline V gene. The CDR3 is 15 residues long. In DNA form, the CDR3 reads TGTGCCAGCAGCTTAATGGATTCCTATAATTCACCCCTCCACTTT. Its protein product is CASSLMDSYNSPLHF.

The V and J genes are TRBV27 and TRBJ1-4; no clear D gene. Germline CDR1 is MNHEY and CDR2 is SMNVEV (reference sequence). The CDR3 is 12 amino acids. The ends were cut back, 6 bases at V and 10 bases at J, with 12 bases in the middle. This chain's CDR3 is CASSTPEGKLFF. The CDR3 nucleotides are TGTGCCAGCAGCACTCCAGAGGGAAAACTGTTTTTT.

The chain combines TRBV18 with TRBJ1-4; D might be TRBD1 (6 bases). Germline CDR1 and CDR2: KGHSH and LQKENI. V lost 4 bases and J lost 3, with 12 bases in between. The CDR3 sequence is 15 residues long. CDR3 sequence (DNA): TGTGCCAGCTCACGAACAGGGTCTCCTAATGAAAAACTGTTTTTT. Its translation is CASSRTGSPNEKLFF.

This clone has a handful of counts. This chain links TRBV19 with TRBJ1-1; 7 nucleotides align to TRBD1. Germline loops: CDR1 LNHDA, CDR2 SQIVND (reference sequence). The CDR3 is made up of 13 amino acids. J was trimmed by 0 bases and V by 9 bases; bases with no gene match: 4. The chain's CDR3 is CASGGQMNTEAFF. The CDR3 nucleotides read TGTGCCAGCGGGGGACAGATGAACACTGAAGCTTTCTTT.

This chain connects TRBV10-1 to TRBJ1-2; D unclear. The CDR3 spans 11 residues. V lost 2 bases and J 10 bases, leaving 8 bases between the germline ends. Germline V gene data show CDR1 as WNHNN and CDR2 as SYGVQD (reference sequence). The CDR3 nucleotides read TGCGCCAGCAGTGAGCCCCTGCCCTACACCTTC. Translation: CASSEPLPYTF.

This chain links TRBV6-1 with TRBJ2-3; D gene unclear. The CDR3 totals 12 residues. V was shortened by 1 base and J by 6 bases, with 5 bases between the two germline ends. The germline V gene has CDR1 MNHNS and CDR2 SASEGT. The CDR3 bases are TGTGCCAGCAGTGAAGGACCCGATACGCAGTATTTT. Its translation is CASSEGPDTQYF.

The chain recombines TRBV19 with TRBJ2-3; D gene ambiguous. CDR3 length: 15 residues. The germline V gene encodes CDR1 LNHDA and CDR2 SQIVND (reference sequence). V lost 4 bases and J 5 bases, leaving 16 bases between the germline ends. The CDR3 DNA is TGTGCCAGTAGTAGACCCCGCATCTCCGGAGATACGCAGTATTTT. Protein product: CASSRPRISGDTQYF.

The rearrangement uses TRBV13 and TRBJ2-3, with D possibly TRBD2 on 5 matching bases. The CDR3 has 19 residues. The germline gives CDR1 PRHDT, CDR2 FYEKMQ (reference sequence). The V and J ends lost 5 bases and 2 bases respectively, with 26 bases between them. DNA of the CDR3: TGTGCCAGCAGCAAAATCGCCCCTCTAGCAGTCCTAATCACAGATACGCAGTATTTT. Encoded protein: CASSKIAPLAVLITDTQYF. The complete variable domain, with remaining parts taken from reference TRBV13 and TRBJ2-3, reads AAGVIQSPRHLIKEKRETATLKCYPIPRHDTVYWYQQGPGQDPQFLISFYEKMQSDKGSIPDRFSAQQFSDYHSELNMSSLELGDSALYFCASSKIAPLAVLITDTQYFGPGTRLTVL.

This chain joins TRBV4-1 and TRBJ2-3, with D possibly being TRBD2 (6 bases). Germline CDR1 reads MGHRA; CDR2 reads YSYEKL. Trimming took off 4 bases at V and 2 bases at J, with 13 bases between the two ends. The CDR3 contains 15 residues. CDR3 DNA: TGCGCCAGCAGCCCGTCGACTAGACTCACAGATACGCAGTATTTT. Translation: CASSPSTRLTDTQYF.

The chain carries TRBV7-9 and TRBJ1-2, with 9 bases lining up with TRBD1. From germline, CDR1 is SEHNR and CDR2 FQNEAQ (reference sequence). V was pared by 2 bases and J by 6 bases, with 7 bases of the junction left unmatched. This CDR3 comprises 15 residues. The CDR3 DNA sequence: TGTGCCAGCAGCTTAAAAGGGACAGGGCTCCATGGCTACACCTTC. Its translation is CASSLKGTGLHGYTF. The full variable domain, its missing parts supplied by reference TRBV7-9 and TRBJ1-2, is DTGVSQNPRHKITKRGQNVTFRCDPISEHNRLYWYRQTLGQGPEFLTYFQNEAQLEKSRLLSDRFSAERPKGSFSTLEIQRTEQGDSAMYLCASSLKGTGLHGYTFGSGTRLTVV.

This chain joins TRBV27 and TRBJ2-7; the D call may be TRBD1 or TRBD2 (5 bases each). This CDR3 has 15 amino acids. The V gene's germline CDR1 is MNHEY and CDR2 SMNVEV (reference sequence). V lost 0 bases to trimming and J lost 0 bases, with 9 bases between them. The chain's CDR3 is CASSLSGTSSYEQYF. DNA of the CDR3: TGTGCCAGCAGTTTATCGGGGACCTCCTCCTACGAGCAGTACTTC.

Only a few counts were recorded for this clone. The rearrangement uses TRBV28 and TRBJ2-3; unclear D gene. CDR1 MDHEN and CDR2 SYDVKM come from the germline V gene. This CDR3 has 15 residues. The V end was cut by 5 bases, the J end by 3 bases, with 15 bases between. The CDR3, as DNA: TGTGCCAGCAGTACGCCAGACTGGAGTACAGATACGCAGTATTTT. Protein: CASSTPDWSTDTQYF.